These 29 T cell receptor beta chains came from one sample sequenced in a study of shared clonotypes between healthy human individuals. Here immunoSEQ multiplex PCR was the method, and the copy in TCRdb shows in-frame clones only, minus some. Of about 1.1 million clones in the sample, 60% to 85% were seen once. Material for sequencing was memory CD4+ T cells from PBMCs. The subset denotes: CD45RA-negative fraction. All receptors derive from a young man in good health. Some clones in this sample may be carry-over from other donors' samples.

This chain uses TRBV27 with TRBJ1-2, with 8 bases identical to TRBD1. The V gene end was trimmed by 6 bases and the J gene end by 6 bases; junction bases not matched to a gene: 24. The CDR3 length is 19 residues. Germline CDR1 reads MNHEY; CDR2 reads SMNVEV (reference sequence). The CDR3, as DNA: TGTGCCAGCAGAACCAGCGACAGGGGCCTGGTGTTCAAAAACCATGGCTACACCTTC. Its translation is CASRTSDRGLVFKNHGYTF.

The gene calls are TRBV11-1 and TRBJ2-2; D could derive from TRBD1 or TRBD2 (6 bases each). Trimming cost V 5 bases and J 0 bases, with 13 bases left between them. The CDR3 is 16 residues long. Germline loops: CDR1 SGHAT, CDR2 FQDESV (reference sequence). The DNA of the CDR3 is TGTGCCAGCAGCCTAGGGGGGCCAACGAACACCGGGGAGCTGTTTTTT. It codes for CASSLGGPTNTGELFF.

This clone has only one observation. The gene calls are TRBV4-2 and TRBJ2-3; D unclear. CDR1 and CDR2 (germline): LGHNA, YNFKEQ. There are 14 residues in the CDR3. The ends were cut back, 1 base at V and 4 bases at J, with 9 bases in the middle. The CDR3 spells CASSQAFTADTQYF. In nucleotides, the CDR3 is TGTGCCAGCAGCCAAGCGTTTACTGCAGATACGCAGTATTTT.

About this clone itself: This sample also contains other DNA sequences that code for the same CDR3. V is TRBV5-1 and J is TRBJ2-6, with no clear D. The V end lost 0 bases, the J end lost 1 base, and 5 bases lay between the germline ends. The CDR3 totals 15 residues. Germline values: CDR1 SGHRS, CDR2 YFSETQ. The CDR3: CASSLGVSGANVLTF. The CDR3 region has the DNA TGCGCCAGCAGCTTGGGGGTATCTGGGGCCAACGTCCTGACTTTC.

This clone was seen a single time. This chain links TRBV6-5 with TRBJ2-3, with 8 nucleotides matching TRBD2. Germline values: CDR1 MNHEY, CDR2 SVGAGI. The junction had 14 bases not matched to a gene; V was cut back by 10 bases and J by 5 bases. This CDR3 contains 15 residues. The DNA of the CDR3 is TGTGCCACCAGAGTGGCGGGAGGCCTAGGAGATACGCAGTATTTT. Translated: CATRVAGGLGDTQYF.

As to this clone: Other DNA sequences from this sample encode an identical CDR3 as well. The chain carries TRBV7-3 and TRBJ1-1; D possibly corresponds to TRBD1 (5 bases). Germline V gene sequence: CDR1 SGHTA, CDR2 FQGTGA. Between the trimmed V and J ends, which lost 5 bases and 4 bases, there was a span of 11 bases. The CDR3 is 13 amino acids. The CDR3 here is CASSLERGTEAFF. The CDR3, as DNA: TGTGCCAGCAGCCTAGAGAGGGGCACTGAAGCTTTCTTT.

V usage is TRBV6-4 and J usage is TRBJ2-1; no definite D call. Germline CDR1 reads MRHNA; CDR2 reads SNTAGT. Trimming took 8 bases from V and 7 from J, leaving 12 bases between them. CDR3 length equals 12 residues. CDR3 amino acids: CASGPGGNEQFF. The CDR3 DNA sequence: TGTGCCAGCGGCCCCGGTGGAAATGAGCAGTTCTTC.

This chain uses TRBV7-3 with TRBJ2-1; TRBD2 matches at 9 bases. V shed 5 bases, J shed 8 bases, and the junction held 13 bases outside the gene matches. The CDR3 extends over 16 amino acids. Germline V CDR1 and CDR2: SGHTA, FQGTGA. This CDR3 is CASSPNSGSLYHEQFF. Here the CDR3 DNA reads TGTGCCAGCAGCCCCAATAGCGGGAGCTTATACCATGAGCAGTTCTTC.

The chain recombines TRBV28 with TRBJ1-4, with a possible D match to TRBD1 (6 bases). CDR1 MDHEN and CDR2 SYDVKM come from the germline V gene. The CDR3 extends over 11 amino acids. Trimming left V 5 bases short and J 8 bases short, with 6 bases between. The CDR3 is CASSQGEKLFF. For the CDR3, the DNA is TGTGCCAGCAGTCAGGGGGAAAAACTGTTTTTT.

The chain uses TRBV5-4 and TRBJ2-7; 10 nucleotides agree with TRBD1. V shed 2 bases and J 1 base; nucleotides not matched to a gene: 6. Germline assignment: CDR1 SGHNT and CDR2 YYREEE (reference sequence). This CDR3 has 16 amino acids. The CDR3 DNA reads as TGTGCCAGCAGCTTACCGGGACAGGGGCGATCCTACGAGCAGTACTTC. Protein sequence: CASSLPGQGRSYEQYF.

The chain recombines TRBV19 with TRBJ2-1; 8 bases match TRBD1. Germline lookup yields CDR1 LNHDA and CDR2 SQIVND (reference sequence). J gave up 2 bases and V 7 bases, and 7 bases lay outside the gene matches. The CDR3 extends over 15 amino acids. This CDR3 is CASTKGTGTYNEQFF. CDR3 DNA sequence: TGTGCCAGTACCAAAGGGACAGGTACCTACAATGAGCAGTTCTTC.

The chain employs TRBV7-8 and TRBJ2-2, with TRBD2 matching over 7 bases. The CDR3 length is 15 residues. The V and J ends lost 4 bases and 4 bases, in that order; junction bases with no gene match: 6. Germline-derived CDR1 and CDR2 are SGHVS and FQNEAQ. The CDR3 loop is CASSSWTSGTGELFF. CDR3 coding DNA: TGTGCCAGCAGCTCCTGGACTAGTGGCACCGGGGAGCTGTTTTTT.

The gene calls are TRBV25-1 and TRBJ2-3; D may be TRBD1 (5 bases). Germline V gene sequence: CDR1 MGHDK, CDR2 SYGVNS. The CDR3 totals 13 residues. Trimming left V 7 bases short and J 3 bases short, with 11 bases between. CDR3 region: CASKRQGTDTQYF. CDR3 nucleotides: TGTGCCAGCAAACGGCAGGGAACAGATACGCAGTATTTT.

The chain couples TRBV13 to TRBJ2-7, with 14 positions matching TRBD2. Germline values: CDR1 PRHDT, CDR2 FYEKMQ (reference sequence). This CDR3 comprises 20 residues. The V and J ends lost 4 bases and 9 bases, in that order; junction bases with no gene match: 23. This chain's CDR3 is CASSSHSRLAGGPFRLGQYF. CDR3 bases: TGTGCCAGCAGCTCGCATTCCAGACTAGCGGGAGGGCCATTTCGGCTCGGGCAGTACTTC.

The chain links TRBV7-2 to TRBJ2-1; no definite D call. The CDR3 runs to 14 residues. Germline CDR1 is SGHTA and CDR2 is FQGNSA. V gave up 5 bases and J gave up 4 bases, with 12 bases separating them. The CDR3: CASSAEGWYNEQFF. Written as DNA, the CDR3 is TGTGCCAGCAGCGCGGAAGGGTGGTACAATGAGCAGTTCTTC.

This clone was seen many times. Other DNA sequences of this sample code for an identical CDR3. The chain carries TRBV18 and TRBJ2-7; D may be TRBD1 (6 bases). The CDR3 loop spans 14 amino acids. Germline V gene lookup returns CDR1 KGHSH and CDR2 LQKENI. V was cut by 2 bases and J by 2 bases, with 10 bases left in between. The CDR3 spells CASSPSWDTYEQYF. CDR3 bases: TGTGCCAGCTCACCATCCTGGGACACCTACGAGCAGTACTTC.

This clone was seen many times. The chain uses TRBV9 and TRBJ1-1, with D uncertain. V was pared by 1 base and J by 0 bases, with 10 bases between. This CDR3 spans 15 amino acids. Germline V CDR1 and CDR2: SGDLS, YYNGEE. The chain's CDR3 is CASSVTFGMNTEAFF. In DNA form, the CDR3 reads TGTGCCAGCAGCGTAACATTCGGAATGAACACTGAAGCTTTCTTT.

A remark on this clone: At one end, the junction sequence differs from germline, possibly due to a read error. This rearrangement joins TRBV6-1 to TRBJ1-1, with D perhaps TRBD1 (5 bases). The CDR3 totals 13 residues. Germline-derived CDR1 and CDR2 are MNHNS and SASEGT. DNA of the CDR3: TGTGCCAGCACTGAACAGGAGAACACTGAAGCTTTCTTT. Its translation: CASTEQENTEAFF.

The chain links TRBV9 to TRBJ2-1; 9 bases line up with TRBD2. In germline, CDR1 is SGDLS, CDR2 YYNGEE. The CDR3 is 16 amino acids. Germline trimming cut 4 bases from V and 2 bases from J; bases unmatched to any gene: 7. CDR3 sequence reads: CASSWGASGTYNEQFF. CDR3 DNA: TGTGCCAGCAGCTGGGGGGCTAGCGGGACCTACAATGAGCAGTTCTTC.

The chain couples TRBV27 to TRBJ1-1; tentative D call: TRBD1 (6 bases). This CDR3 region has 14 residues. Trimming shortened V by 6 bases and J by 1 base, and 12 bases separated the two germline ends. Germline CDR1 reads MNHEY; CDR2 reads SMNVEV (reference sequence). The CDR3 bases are TGTGCCAGCAGCCTCAGGGGACGGAACACTGAAGCTTTCTTT. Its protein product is CASSLRGRNTEAFF.

The CDR3 here is CASSLRFREYEQYF. The CDR3 nucleotides read TGTGCCAGCAGCTTACGCTTCAGGGAGTACGAGCAGTACTTC. This chain uses TRBV7-8 with TRBJ2-7; D could derive from TRBD1 or TRBD2 (5 bases each). CDR1 and CDR2 from the germline V gene are SGHVS and FQNEAQ. The ends were cut back, 2 bases at V and 4 bases at J, with 12 bases in the middle. This CDR3 has 14 amino acids.

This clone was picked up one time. In DNA form, the CDR3 reads TGTGCCAGCAGCTTAGTACGAAGCGGGATTGAGCAGTTCTTC. Its protein product is CASSLVRSGIEQFF. V usage is TRBV7-2 and J usage is TRBJ2-1; 7 nucleotides agree with TRBD2. Germline V gene lookup returns CDR1 SGHTA and CDR2 FQGNSA. V shed 1 base, J shed 9 bases, and the junction held 6 bases outside the gene matches. The CDR3 runs to 14 residues.

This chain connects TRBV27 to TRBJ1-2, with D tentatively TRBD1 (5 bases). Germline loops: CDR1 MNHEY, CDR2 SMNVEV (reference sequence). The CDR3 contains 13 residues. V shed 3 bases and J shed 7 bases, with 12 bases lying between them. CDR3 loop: CASSFEGRGGYTF. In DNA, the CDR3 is TGTGCCAGCAGTTTTGAGGGGCGGGGTGGCTACACCTTC.

CDR3 protein: CASSLVNNYNEQFF. Here the CDR3 DNA reads TGCGCCAGCAGCTTGGTGAACAACTACAATGAGCAGTTCTTC. The genes are TRBV5-1 and TRBJ2-1; D gene unclear. This CDR3 has 14 amino acids. Trimming took 0 bases from V and 3 from J, leaving 7 bases between them. Germline CDR1 and CDR2: SGHRS and YFSETQ. The full variable domain, rest sourced from reference TRBV5-1 and TRBJ2-1, is KAGVTQTPRYLIKTRGQQVTLSCSPISGHRSVSWYQQTPGQGLQFLFEYFSETQRNKGNFPGRFSGRQFSNSRSEMNVSTLELGDSALYLCASSLVNNYNEQFFGPGTRLTVL.

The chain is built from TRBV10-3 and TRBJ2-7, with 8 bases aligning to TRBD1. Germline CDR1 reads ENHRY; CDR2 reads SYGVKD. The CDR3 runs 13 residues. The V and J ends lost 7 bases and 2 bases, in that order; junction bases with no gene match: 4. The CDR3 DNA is TGTGCCATCACTCGGGGACAGGCCTACGAGCAGTACTTC. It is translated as CAITRGQAYEQYF.

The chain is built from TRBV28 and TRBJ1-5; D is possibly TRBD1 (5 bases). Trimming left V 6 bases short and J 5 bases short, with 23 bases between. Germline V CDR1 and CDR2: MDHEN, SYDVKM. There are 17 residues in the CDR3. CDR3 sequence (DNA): TGTGCCAGCAGGCGAAGCCCAGGGACGAGTGTTGATCAGCCCCAGCATTTT. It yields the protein CASRRSPGTSVDQPQHF.

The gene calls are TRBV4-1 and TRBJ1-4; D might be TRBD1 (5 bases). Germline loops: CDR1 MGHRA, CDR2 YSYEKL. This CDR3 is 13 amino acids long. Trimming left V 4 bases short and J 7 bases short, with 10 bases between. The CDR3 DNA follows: TGCGCCAGCAGCCTCCTTGGGGGTGAAAAACTGTTTTTT. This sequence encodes CASSLLGGEKLFF.

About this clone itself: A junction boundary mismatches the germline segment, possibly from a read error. CDR3 in DNA: TGTTCCTGGAGCCGGGACACCCCCTACGAGCAGTACTTC. It codes for CSWSRDTPYEQYF. The chain combines TRBV30 with TRBJ2-7, with D maybe TRBD1 (6 bases). Germline CDR1 reads GTSNPN; CDR2 reads SVGIG (reference sequence). The CDR3 spans 13 residues.

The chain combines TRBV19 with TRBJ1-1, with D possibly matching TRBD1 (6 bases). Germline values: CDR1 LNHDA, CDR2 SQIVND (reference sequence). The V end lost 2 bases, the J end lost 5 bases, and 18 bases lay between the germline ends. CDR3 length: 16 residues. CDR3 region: CASSIHTIGGRTEAFF. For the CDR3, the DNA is TGTGCCAGTAGTATACATACCATAGGGGGAAGGACTGAAGCTTTCTTT.